The 28 T cell receptor beta chains below all came from one sample that was sequenced in a study of prognosis after radiotherapy for stage I lung cancer. Two rounds of multiplex PCR amplified TCR beta CDR3 from genomic DNA. Each TRBV and TRBJ gene had its own primer in the first PCR round. TCRdb reprocessed the multiplex PCR reads with MiXCR, giving one entry per CDR3 protein. The sample holds under 35,000 distinct CDR3 sequences, approximately 39% seen once. The source material was PBMCs, sampled before or after stereotactic body radiation therapy (not recorded which). These receptors were taken from a donor of 50 years or more with non-small cell lung cancer.

This clonotype came up many times. The rearrangement uses TRBV15 and TRBJ1-1; 12 bases align to TRBD1. The V gene's germline CDR1 is LNHNV and CDR2 YYDKDF (reference sequence). The CDR3 contains 17 residues. Trimming took 0 bases from V and 4 from J; bases not matched to a gene: 6. The CDR3 region has the DNA TGTGCCACCAGCAGAGATGGGGACAGGGGGCAGGGCACTGAAGCTTTCTTT. It is translated as CATSRDGDRGQGTEAFF.

In its sample, this clonotype was seen many times. J is TRBJ2-7 and V is TRBV20-1, with 8 bases lining up with TRBD2. V lost 3 bases to trimming and J lost 2 bases; unmatched junction nucleotides: 6. Germline V gene lookup returns CDR1 DFQATT and CDR2 SNEGSKA (reference sequence). This CDR3 is built from 14 residues. This chain's CDR3 is CSASLAGSTYEQYF. The CDR3 coding sequence is TGCAGTGCTAGCTTAGCGGGGTCCACCTACGAGCAGTACTTC.

The chain combines TRBV6-5 with TRBJ1-3, with D unclear. With 4 bases removed from V and 4 bases from J, the gap between germline ends came to 8 bases. Germline values: CDR1 MNHEY, CDR2 SVGAGI. The CDR3 totals 13 residues. The CDR3 sequence: CASSCWLGNTIYF. CDR3 DNA: TGTGCCAGCAGTTGTTGGCTCGGAAACACCATATATTTT.

This clonotype was counted at least ten times. The CDR3 loop reads CASSRMGRTGDLFSEQFF. The CDR3 nucleotides are TGTGCCAGCAGCCGAATGGGGCGGACGGGAGACTTATTTAGTGAGCAGTTCTTC. The chain joins TRBV7-6 to TRBJ2-1; TRBD2 is a possible D gene (6 bases). With 5 bases removed from V and 9 bases from J, the gap between germline ends came to 29 bases. The CDR3 sequence is 18 residues long. Germline V gives CDR1 SGHVS, CDR2 FNYEAQ.

To note about this clonotype: One end of the junction varies from germline; a read error may be responsible. The chain recombines TRBV28 with TRBJ1-2, with 7 bases identical to TRBD1. The CDR3 contains 14 residues. Germline V gene lookup returns CDR1 MDHEN and CDR2 SYDVKM. The CDR3 protein is CASISGTVDYCYTF. CDR3 DNA sequence: TGTGCCAGCATATCCGGGACAGTAGACTATTGCTACACCTTC.

This clonotype was detected many times. The chain recombines TRBV11-3 with TRBJ2-1; TRBD2 might be the D (6 bases). This CDR3 is 16 amino acids long. V lost 0 bases and J 9 bases, leaving 18 bases between the germline ends. Germline values: CDR1 SGHNT, CDR2 YENEEA. The CDR3 coding sequence is TGTGCCAGCAGCTTAGATCAGGCCGGGAGTAGTGGTGAGCAGTTCTTC. Protein product: CASSLDQAGSSGEQFF.

This clonotype was recorded many times. The chain uses TRBV18 and TRBJ1-2; 12 bases map to TRBD1. This CDR3 contains 14 residues. Germline V gene data show CDR1 as KGHSH and CDR2 as LQKENI. Unmatched junction bases numbered 4, after V lost 3 bases and J lost 8 bases. In DNA form, the CDR3 reads TGTGCCAGCTCACCTTGGGACAGGGGGCGCGGCTACACCTTC. This gives the protein CASSPWDRGRGYTF.

This clonotype was counted at least ten times. CDR3 amino acids: CASSQERGSSGNTIYF. CDR3 DNA: TGCGCCAGCAGCCAAGAGAGGGGGTCCTCTGGAAACACCATATATTTT. The chain is built from TRBV4-1 and TRBJ1-3, with D tentatively TRBD1 (6 bases). Germline values: CDR1 MGHRA, CDR2 YSYEKL. V was pared by 0 bases and J by 0 bases, with 9 bases between. The CDR3 is made up of 16 amino acids.

This clonotype is classed as medium-sized. This chain joins TRBV12-3 or TRBV12-4 and TRBJ1-2; D remains ambiguous. Trimming cost V 2 bases and J 4 bases, with 8 bases left between them. The CDR3 contains 13 residues. The chain's CDR3 is CASSLWGSYGYTF. The CDR3 nucleotides are TGTGCCAGCAGTTTATGGGGTTCCTATGGCTACACCTTC.

In regard to this clonotype: At one end the junction does not follow the germline gene, possibly because of a read error. The chain is built from TRBV19 and TRBJ1-6, with D hard to call. Per the germline V gene, CDR1 is LNHDA and CDR2 is SQIVND (reference sequence). This CDR3 contains 13 residues. CDR3 sequence (DNA): TGTGACAGTAGTATAGGTACTGATTCACCCCTCCACTTT. Encoded protein: CDSSIGTDSPLHF.

This chain connects TRBV2 to TRBJ2-3; 14 nucleotides align to TRBD2. Per the germline V gene, CDR1 is SNHLY and CDR2 is FYNNEI. The CDR3 loop spans 18 amino acids. V was clipped by 0 bases and J by 5 bases; unmatched bases: 7. CDR3 amino acids: CASSEATSGRAVVDTQYF. CDR3 in DNA: TGTGCCAGCAGTGAAGCGACTAGCGGGAGGGCCGTTGTAGATACGCAGTATTTT.

By share of the sample, this clonotype is medium-sized. V and J are TRBV28 and TRBJ1-6; D is unclear. The CDR3 extends over 15 amino acids. With 10 bases removed from V and 0 bases from J, the gap between germline ends came to 13 bases. Germline V lookup: CDR1 MDHEN, CDR2 SYDVKM. The DNA of the CDR3 is TGTGCCACCGAACTAAGCGGCTCCTATAATTCACCCCTCCACTTT. It yields the protein CATELSGSYNSPLHF. Full variable domain (missing parts from reference TRBV28 and TRBJ1-6): DVKVTQSSRYLVKRTGEKVFLECVQDMDHENMFWYRQDPGLGLRLIYFSYDVKMKEKGDIPEGYSVSREKKERFSLILESASTNQTSMYLCATELSGSYNSPLHFGNGTRLTVT.

V usage is TRBV30 and J usage is TRBJ1-1; 9 bases fit TRBD1. After removal of 0 bases from V and 4 bases from J, the junction contained 6 bases not matched to a gene. The germline CDR1 and CDR2 sequences are GTSNPN and SVGIG (reference sequence). The CDR3 covers 15 residues. This CDR3 reads CAWSVPTTGGTEAFF. The CDR3 DNA is TGTGCCTGGAGTGTACCCACGACAGGGGGCACTGAAGCTTTCTTT.

This clonotype was recorded many times. The rearrangement links TRBV20-1 to TRBJ2-6, with unresolved D. CDR3 length: 14 amino acids. Germline V CDR1 and CDR2: DFQATT, SNEGSKA (reference sequence). Trimming left V 1 base short and J 2 bases short, with 6 bases between. The CDR3 reads CSARVRPGANVLTF. The CDR3 DNA reads as TGCAGTGCTAGAGTGCGGCCTGGGGCCAACGTCCTGACTTTC.

This clonotype was seen repeatedly, ten times or more. The genes are TRBV5-1 and TRBJ2-5, with D possibly being TRBD1 or TRBD2 (5 bases each). Trimming removed 4 bases from V and 1 base from J, with 14 bases in between. CDR1 is SGHRS, CDR2 YFSETQ, per germline. The length of the CDR3 is 15 residues. The CDR3 here is CASSLVGVGQETQYF. As DNA, the CDR3 is TGCGCCAGCAGCCTGGTGGGGGTCGGCCAAGAGACCCAGTACTTC. The full variable domain, completed using reference TRBV5-1 and TRBJ2-5, is KAGVTQTPRYLIKTRGQQVTLSCSPISGHRSVSWYQQTPGQGLQFLFEYFSETQRNKGNFPGRFSGRQFSNSRSEMNVSTLELGDSALYLCASSLVGVGQETQYFGPGTRLLVL.

This clonotype was seen repeatedly, ten times or more. The gene calls are TRBV11-3 and TRBJ2-5, with no clear D. The CDR3 consists of 14 residues. Germline CDR1 SGHNT, CDR2 YENEEA. Deletions cut 5 bases from V and 4 bases from J, with 14 bases between. The CDR3 loop reads CASSPRTLGETQYF. The CDR3 DNA reads TGTGCCAGCAGCCCGCGGACCTTGGGAGAGACCCAGTACTTC.

By sample fraction, this clonotype is medium-sized. The J gene is TRBJ2-7, the V gene TRBV7-9; D uncertain. Germline-derived CDR1 and CDR2 are SEHNR and FQNEAQ (reference sequence). V dropped 5 bases and J dropped 2 bases, with 16 bases sitting between them. The CDR3 is made up of 15 amino acids. The CDR3 sequence: CASSPRTVGTYEQYF. The DNA of the CDR3 is TGTGCCAGCAGCCCCCGGACCGTCGGAACCTACGAGCAGTACTTC.

This clonotype counts as medium-sized. Written as DNA, the CDR3 is TGTGCCTCTCATCAGGGGGCGATTGGTGGCTACACCTTC. This translates into CASHQGAIGGYTF. The rearrangement joins TRBV28 to TRBJ1-2, with TRBD1 identical over 8 bases. The CDR3 sequence is 13 residues long. CDR1 is MDHEN, CDR2 SYDVKM, per germline. V gave up 11 bases and J gave up 7 bases; unmatched junction bases: 12.

This clonotype was recorded many times. The chain is built from TRBV2 and TRBJ2-3; D gene unclear. There are 13 residues in the CDR3. In germline, CDR1 is SNHLY, CDR2 FYNNEI. V was cut by 7 bases and J by 2 bases, with 10 bases left in between. The CDR3 DNA follows: TGTGCCAGCAACAACAGTCCCACAGATACGCAGTATTTT. Translation: CASNNSPTDTQYF. The variable domain in full, with the rest retrieved from reference TRBV2 and TRBJ2-3, is EPEVTQTPSHQVTQMGQEVILRCVPISNHLYFYWYRQILGQKVEFLVSFYNNEISEKSEIFDDQFSVERPDGSNFTLKIRSTKLEDSAMYFCASNNSPTDTQYFGPGTRLTVL.

V is TRBV28 and J is TRBJ1-5, with D uncertain. Trimming shortened V by 5 bases and J by 3 bases, and 11 bases separated the two germline ends. Per germline, CDR1 MDHEN and CDR2 SYDVKM. The CDR3 contains 14 residues. The CDR3 protein is CASSSRVVNQPQHF. Written as DNA, the CDR3 is TGTGCCAGCAGTAGCCGAGTGGTCAATCAGCCCCAGCATTTT.

This clonotype was seen at least ten times. The chain combines TRBV5-4 with TRBJ1-4; 12 nucleotides line up with TRBD1. V shed 1 base, J shed 10 bases, and the junction held 8 bases outside the gene matches. This CDR3 has 16 amino acids. Germline CDR1 is SGHNT and CDR2 is YYREEE (reference sequence). The CDR3 loop reads CASSLMAGTGGGKLFF. DNA for the CDR3: TGTGCCAGCAGCTTGATGGCCGGGACAGGGGGCGGAAAACTGTTTTTT.

The chain carries TRBV6-1 and TRBJ2-2; TRBD2 aligns across 8 bases. This CDR3 comprises 15 residues. Germline trimming cut 6 bases from V and 4 bases from J; bases unmatched to any gene: 7. Germline lookup yields CDR1 MNHNS and CDR2 SASEGT. Written as DNA, the CDR3 is TGTGCCAGCAGGCCGGGGGGGCCGAGCACCGGGGAGCTGTTTTTT. Its translation is CASRPGGPSTGELFF.

This clonotype has just a few counts. Just one base apart from a much larger clone, this may be a read error. This sequence joins TRBV25-1 and TRBJ2-3; D unresolved. The germline V gene has CDR1 MGHDK and CDR2 SYGVNS. This CDR3 contains 15 residues. CDR3 coding DNA: TGTGCCAGCAGTGACCCGCAAGGTGACACATATACGCAGTATTTT. Amino acids: CASSDPQGDTYTQYF.

This clonotype was recorded many times. V is TRBV7-3 and J is TRBJ2-5, with 7 bases lining up with TRBD1. Germline CDR1 SGHTA, CDR2 FQGTGA. V shed 5 bases, J shed 7 bases, and the junction held 10 bases outside the gene matches. This CDR3 has 14 residues. CDR3 region: CASSITGDGATQYF. The DNA for the CDR3 is TGTGCCAGCAGCATTACAGGGGACGGCGCGACCCAGTACTTC.

This clonotype has just a few counts. This rearrangement joins TRBV12-3 or TRBV12-4 to TRBJ1-5; the match to TRBD1 covers 10 bases. The CDR3 sequence is 18 residues long. The ends lost 3 bases at V and 0 bases at J; junction bases unmatched: 8. The CDR3 protein is CASSLDETGGLSNQPQHF. Here the CDR3 DNA reads TGTGCCAGCAGTTTGGACGAGACAGGGGGCCTTAGCAATCAGCCCCAGCATTTT.

With respect to this clonotype: An end of the junction differs from the germline gene, which may be a read error. The rearrangement links TRBV28 to TRBJ2-7; D possibly matches TRBD1 or TRBD2 (6 bases each). This CDR3 spans 12 amino acids. Germline CDR1 and CDR2: MDHEN and SYDVKM. The CDR3 protein is CARSFGGGEQYF. CDR3 coding DNA: TGTGCCAGAAGTTTCGGAGGGGGAGAGCAGTACTTC.

The chain couples TRBV12-3 or TRBV12-4 to TRBJ2-1, with D perhaps matching TRBD2 (6 bases). This CDR3 has 14 amino acids. Trimming took off 9 bases at V and 7 bases at J, with 19 bases between the two ends. As DNA, the CDR3 is TGTGCCAGAGGTCCCCGGGACTTGGGAAATGAGCAGTTCTTC. It codes for CARGPRDLGNEQFF.

This clonotype was detected many times. The V and J genes are TRBV30 and TRBJ2-7; D is unclear. V lost 1 base, J lost 0 bases, and 7 bases lay in between. CDR3 length: 13 amino acids. Germline values: CDR1 GTSNPN, CDR2 SVGIG (reference sequence). In nucleotides, the CDR3 is TGTGCCTGGAGTGGAAATTCCTCCTACGAGCAGTACTTC. Translation: CAWSGNSSYEQYF.